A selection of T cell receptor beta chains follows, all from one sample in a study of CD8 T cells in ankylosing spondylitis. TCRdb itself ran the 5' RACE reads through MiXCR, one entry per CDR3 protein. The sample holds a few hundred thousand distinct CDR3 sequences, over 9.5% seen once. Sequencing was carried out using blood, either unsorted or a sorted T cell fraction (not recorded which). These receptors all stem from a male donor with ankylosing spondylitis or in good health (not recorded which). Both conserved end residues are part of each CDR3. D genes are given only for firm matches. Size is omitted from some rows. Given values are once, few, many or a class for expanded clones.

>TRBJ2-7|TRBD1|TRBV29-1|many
CSGRQGNEQYF
TGCAGCGGCCGACAGGGAAACGAGCAGTACTTC
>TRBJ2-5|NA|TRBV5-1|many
CASSHQETQYF
TGCGCCAGCAGCCACCAAGAGACCCAGTACTTC
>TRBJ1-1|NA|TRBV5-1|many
CASRLRVNTEAFF
TGCGCCAGCCGATTACGGGTAAACACTGAAGCTTTCTTT
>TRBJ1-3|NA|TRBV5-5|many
CASSAIDSYSGNTIYF
TGTGCCAGCAGCGCGATCGATTCATACTCTGGAAACACCATATATTTT
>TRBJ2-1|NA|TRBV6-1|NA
CASSEAGTSYNEQFF
TGTGCCAGCAGTGAAGCAGGGACCTCCTACAATGAGCAGTTCTTC
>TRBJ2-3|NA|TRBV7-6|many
CASSQRGSGDTQYF
TGTGCCAGCAGCCAAAGGGGGTCGGGGGATACGCAGTATTTT
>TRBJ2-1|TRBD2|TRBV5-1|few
CASRTGPSGLATNEQFF
TGCGCCAGCAGAACCGGGCCCTCGGGACTAGCGACAAATGAGCAGTTCTTC
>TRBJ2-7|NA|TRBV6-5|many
CASSYRSGEQYF
TGTGCCAGCAGTTACCGATCTGGGGAGCAGTACTTC
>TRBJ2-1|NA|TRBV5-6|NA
CASSPGRAYNEQFF
TGTGCCAGCAGCCCCGGGCGGGCCTACAATGAGCAGTTCTTC
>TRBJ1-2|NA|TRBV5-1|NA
CASSPQPTNYGYTF
TGCGCCAGCAGCCCCCAGCCTACTAACTATGGCTACACCTTC
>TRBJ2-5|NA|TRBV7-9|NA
CASSDVFGGKETQYF
TGTGCCAGCAGCGACGTATTCGGGGGAAAAGAGACCCAGTACTTC
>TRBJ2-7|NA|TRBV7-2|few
CASSPTGASYEQYF
TGTGCCAGCAGCCCCACCGGGGCTTCCTACGAGCAGTACTTC
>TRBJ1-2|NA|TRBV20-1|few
CSAPLAEGSYGYTF
TGCAGTGCGCCACTGGCCGAGGGCTCCTATGGCTACACCTTC
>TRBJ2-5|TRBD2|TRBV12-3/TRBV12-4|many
CASSPLAGGQETQYF
TGTGCCAGCAGTCCTCTGGCGGGGGGGCAAGAGACCCAGTACTTC
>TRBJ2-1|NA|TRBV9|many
CASSVTPQFNEQFF
TGTGCCAGCAGCGTAACCCCCCAATTCAATGAGCAGTTCTTC